Each of the 11 T cell receptor beta chains below was sequenced from the same sample in a study of neurological immune-mediated disorders. TCRdb re-derived calls from the 5' RACE reads in MiXCR, one entry per CDR3 protein. The table shows more than 30,000 distinct CDR3 sequences, with just under 7.5% occurring only once. Sequenced material: CD4+ T cells from blood. The receptors stem from a man aged 45-60 years in good health.

The CDR3 nucleotides read TGTGCCAGTAGCCGAGGACAGGGCGGCAATCAGCCCCAGCATTTT. Its translation: CASSRGQGGNQPQHF. V is TRBV19 and J is TRBJ1-5, with TRBD1 matching 8 bases. The CDR3 contains 15 residues. Germline values: CDR1 LNHDA, CDR2 SQIVND (reference sequence). V lost 6 bases to trimming and J lost 2 bases; unmatched junction nucleotides: 6. Combining the CDR3 with reference TRBV19 and TRBJ1-5 gives the whole variable domain DGGITQSPKYLFRKEGQNVTLSCEQNLNHDAMYWYRQDPGQGLRLIYYSQIVNDFQKGDIAEGYSVSREKKESFPLTVTSAQKNPTAFYLCASSRGQGGNQPQHFGDGTRLSIL.

In this sample, this clonotype turned up many times. This sequence joins TRBV10-3 and TRBJ2-2; D gene uncertain. This CDR3 is 16 amino acids long. The germline CDR1 and CDR2 sequences are ENHRY and SYGVKD. The germline V and J ends were trimmed by 3 bases and 2 bases, with 13 bases remaining between them. The CDR3 DNA is TGTGCCATCAGTGAAAGGAGTCCTCCCAACACCGGGGAGCTGTTTTTT. Translation gives CAISERSPPNTGELFF.

In its sample, this clonotype was seen many times. This chain joins TRBV20-1 and TRBJ2-5, with 13 bases identical to TRBD2. V dropped 5 bases and J dropped 3; count of bases not matched to a gene: 9. Germline-derived CDR1 and CDR2 are DFQATT and SNEGSKA (reference sequence). This CDR3 has 16 residues. The chain's CDR3 is CSAEGGTSGTKETQYF. The DNA for the CDR3 is TGCAGTGCTGAAGGGGGGACTAGCGGGACGAAAGAGACCCAGTACTTC.

This clonotype came up many times. The chain uses TRBV5-1 and TRBJ2-2; possible D gene TRBD1, 6 bases. Trimming cost V 3 bases and J 4 bases, with 10 bases left between them. Germline V gene lookup returns CDR1 SGHRS and CDR2 YFSETQ. This CDR3 is built from 14 residues. The CDR3, as DNA: TGCGCCAGCAGCTCGGACAGTTTCACCGGGGAGCTGTTTTTT. This sequence encodes CASSSDSFTGELFF.

This clonotype was counted at least ten times. The gene calls are TRBV7-9 and TRBJ2-7; 7 bases align to TRBD1. The CDR3 runs 16 residues. Germline CDR1 reads SEHNR; CDR2 reads FQNEAQ (reference sequence). The junction had 12 bases not matched to a gene; V was cut back by 4 bases and J by 3 bases. The CDR3 nucleotides are TGTGCCAGCAGCTCCCCCTGGGGACAGAGAGGCTACGAGCAGTACTTC. Translated: CASSSPWGQRGYEQYF.

This clonotype was recorded at least ten times. This chain links TRBV4-2 with TRBJ1-1, with D perhaps TRBD1 (6 bases). CDR1 LGHNA and CDR2 YNFKEQ come from the germline V gene. Deletions cut 0 bases from V and 6 bases from J, with 11 bases between. The CDR3 is made up of 14 amino acids. CDR3 nucleotides: TGTGCCAGCAGCCAAGATGGTCGGGGGCCTGAAGCTTTCTTT. Amino acids: CASSQDGRGPEAFF.

In this sample, this clonotype turned up many times. This rearrangement joins TRBV5-1 to TRBJ1-6; tentatively, D is TRBD1 (5 bases). The V gene's germline CDR1 is SGHRS and CDR2 YFSETQ. This CDR3 is 14 amino acids long. Trimming removed 1 base at V and 10 bases at J, with 12 bases between. The CDR3 nucleotides are TGCGCCAGCAGCTTGAGGGGCAGGGACTCACCCCTCCACTTT. Translating gives CASSLRGRDSPLHF.

The chain links TRBV3-1 to TRBJ1-1; unclear D gene. Looked up from germline, CDR1 is LGHDT and CDR2 is YNNKEL (reference sequence). With 4 bases removed from V and 6 bases from J, the gap between germline ends came to 9 bases. The CDR3 contains 12 residues. The CDR3 DNA reads as TGTGCCAGCAGCCCCTCGAGCTCTGAAGCTTTCTTT. Its translation is CASSPSSSEAFF.

This clonotype was recorded many times. This chain joins TRBV20-1 and TRBJ2-7; a weak D match, TRBD1 (6 bases). The CDR3 extends over 14 amino acids. The V end lost 1 base, the J end lost 5 bases, and 15 bases lay between the germline ends. Germline loops: CDR1 DFQATT, CDR2 SNEGSKA (reference sequence). The DNA of the CDR3 is TGCAGTGCTAGAGTGGGCGGGCAGGGGCACGAGCAGTACTTC. It specifies CSARVGGQGHEQYF.

In this sample, this clonotype turned up many times. J is TRBJ2-5 and V is TRBV5-1, with 8 bases that match TRBD1. This CDR3 comprises 16 residues. Per the germline V gene, CDR1 is SGHRS and CDR2 is YFSETQ. V was clipped by 6 bases and J by 5 bases; unmatched bases: 15. The CDR3 is CASNLAGGGTFETQYF. The CDR3 DNA reads TGCGCCAGCAACCTTGCAGGGGGCGGTACGTTTGAGACCCAGTACTTC.

This clonotype was recorded at least ten times. The chain joins TRBV12-3 or TRBV12-4 to TRBJ1-3; the D is unclear. This CDR3 has 15 amino acids. V lost 1 base, J lost 0 bases, and 7 bases lay in between. The CDR3 DNA is TGTGCCAGCAGTTTAGAGGCGAACTCTGGAAACACCATATATTTT. It encodes CASSLEANSGNTIYF.